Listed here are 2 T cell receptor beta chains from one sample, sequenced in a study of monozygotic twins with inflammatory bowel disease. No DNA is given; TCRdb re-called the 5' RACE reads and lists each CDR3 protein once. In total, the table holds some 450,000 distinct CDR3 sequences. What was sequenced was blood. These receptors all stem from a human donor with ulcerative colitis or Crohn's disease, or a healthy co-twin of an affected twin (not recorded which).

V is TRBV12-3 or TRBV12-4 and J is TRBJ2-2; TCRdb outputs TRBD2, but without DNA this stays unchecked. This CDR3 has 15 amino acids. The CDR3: CATRSQRVNTGELFF.

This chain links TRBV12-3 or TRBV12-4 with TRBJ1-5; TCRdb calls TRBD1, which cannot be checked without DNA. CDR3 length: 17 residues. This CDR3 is CASSRRAGIRSNQPQHF.